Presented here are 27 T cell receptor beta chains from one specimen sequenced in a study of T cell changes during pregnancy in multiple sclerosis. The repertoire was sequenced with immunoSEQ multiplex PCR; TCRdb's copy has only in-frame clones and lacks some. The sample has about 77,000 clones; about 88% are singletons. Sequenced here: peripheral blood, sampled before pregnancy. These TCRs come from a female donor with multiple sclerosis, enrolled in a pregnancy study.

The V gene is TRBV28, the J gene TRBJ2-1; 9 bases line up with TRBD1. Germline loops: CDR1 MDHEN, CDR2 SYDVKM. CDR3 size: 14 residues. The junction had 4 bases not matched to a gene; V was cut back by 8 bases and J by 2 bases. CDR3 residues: CASGTGFAYNEQFF. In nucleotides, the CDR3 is TGTGCCAGCGGGACAGGGTTCGCCTACAATGAGCAGTTCTTC.

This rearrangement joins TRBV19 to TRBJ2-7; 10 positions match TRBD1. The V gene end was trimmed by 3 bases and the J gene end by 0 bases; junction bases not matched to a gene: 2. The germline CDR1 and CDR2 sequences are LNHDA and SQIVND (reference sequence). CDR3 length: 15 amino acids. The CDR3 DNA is TGTGCCAGTAGTATTGGGACAGGGGCCTCCTACGAGCAGTACTTC. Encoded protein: CASSIGTGASYEQYF.

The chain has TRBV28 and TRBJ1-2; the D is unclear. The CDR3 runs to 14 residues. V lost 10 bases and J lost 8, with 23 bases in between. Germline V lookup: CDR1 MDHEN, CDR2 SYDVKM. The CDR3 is CAITRGPSGLGYTF. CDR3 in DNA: TGTGCCATAACTCGAGGACCTTCAGGACTCGGCTACACCTTC.

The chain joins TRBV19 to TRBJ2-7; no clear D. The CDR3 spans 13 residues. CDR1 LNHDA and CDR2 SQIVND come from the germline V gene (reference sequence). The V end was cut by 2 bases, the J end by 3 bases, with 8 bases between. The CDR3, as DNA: TGTGCCAGTAGTATATCCGGGTTCTACGAGCAGTACTTC. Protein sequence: CASSISGFYEQYF. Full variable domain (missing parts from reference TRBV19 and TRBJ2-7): DGGITQSPKYLFRKEGQNVTLSCEQNLNHDAMYWYRQDPGQGLRLIYYSQIVNDFQKGDIAEGYSVSREKKESFPLTVTSAQKNPTAFYLCASSISGFYEQYFGPGTRLTVT.

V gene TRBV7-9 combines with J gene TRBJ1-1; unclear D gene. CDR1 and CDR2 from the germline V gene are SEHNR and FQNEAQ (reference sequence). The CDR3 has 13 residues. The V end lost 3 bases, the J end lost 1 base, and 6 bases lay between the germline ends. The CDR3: CASSLTGNTEAFF. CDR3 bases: TGTGCCAGCAGCTTGACGGGGAACACTGAAGCTTTCTTT.

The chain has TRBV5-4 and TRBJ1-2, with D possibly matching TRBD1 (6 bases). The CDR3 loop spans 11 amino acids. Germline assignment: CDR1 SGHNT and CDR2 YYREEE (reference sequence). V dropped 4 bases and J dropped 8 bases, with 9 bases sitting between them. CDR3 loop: CASSVDRGYTF. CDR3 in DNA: TGTGCCAGCAGCGTGGACAGAGGCTACACCTTC.

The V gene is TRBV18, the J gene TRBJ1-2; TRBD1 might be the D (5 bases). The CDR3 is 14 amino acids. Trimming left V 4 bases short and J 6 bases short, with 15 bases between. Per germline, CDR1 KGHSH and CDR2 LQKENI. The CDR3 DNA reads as TGTGCCAGCTCACGTTTACTCGGGACTGATGGCTACACCTTC. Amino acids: CASSRLLGTDGYTF.

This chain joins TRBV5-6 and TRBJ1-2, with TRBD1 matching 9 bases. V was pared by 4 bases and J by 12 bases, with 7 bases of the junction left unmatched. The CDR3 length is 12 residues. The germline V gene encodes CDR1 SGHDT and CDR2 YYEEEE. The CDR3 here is CASSPQDRGNTF. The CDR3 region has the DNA TGTGCCAGCAGCCCCCAGGACAGGGGTAACACCTTC.

CDR3 DNA sequence: TGTGCCAGCAGCCCAGGACACCAGTCCTCCTACAATGAGCAGTTCTTC. Protein sequence: CASSPGHQSSYNEQFF. This chain connects TRBV5-6 to TRBJ2-1; D is perhaps TRBD1 (5 bases). The CDR3 runs to 16 residues. Germline V gene data show CDR1 as SGHDT and CDR2 as YYEEEE. V was pared by 4 bases and J by 0 bases, with 14 bases between.

The CDR3 DNA sequence: TGTGCCAGTCGGGTTGAGAATTCACCCCTCCACTTT. Translating it yields CASRVENSPLHF. The gene calls are TRBV19 and TRBJ1-6; D remains unclear. V lost 8 bases, J lost 7 bases, and 9 bases lay in between. CDR1 and CDR2 (germline): LNHDA, SQIVND (reference sequence). This CDR3 comprises 12 residues.

The CDR3 loop reads CATGDAPGGLDEQFF. The CDR3 DNA follows: TGTGCCACCGGGGACGCTCCGGGGGGTCTTGATGAGCAGTTCTTC. The chain has TRBV15 and TRBJ2-1; 7 bases fit TRBD2. Losses at the gene ends were 8 bases for V and 8 bases for J; bases not matched to a gene: 15. Germline loops: CDR1 LNHNV, CDR2 YYDKDF (reference sequence). This CDR3 is built from 15 residues.

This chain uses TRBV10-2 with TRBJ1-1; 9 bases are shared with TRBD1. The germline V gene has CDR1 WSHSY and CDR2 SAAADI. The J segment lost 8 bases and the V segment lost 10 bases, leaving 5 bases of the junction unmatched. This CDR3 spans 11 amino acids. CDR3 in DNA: TGCGCCACGGACAGGGGAGGAGAAGCTTTCTTT. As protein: CATDRGGEAFF.

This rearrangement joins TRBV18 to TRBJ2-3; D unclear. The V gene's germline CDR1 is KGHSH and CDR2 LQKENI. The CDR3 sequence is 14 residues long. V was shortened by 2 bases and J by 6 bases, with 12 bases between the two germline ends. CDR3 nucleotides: TGTGCCAGCTCACCATCAAGGAGCGCTGATACGCAGTATTTT. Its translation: CASSPSRSADTQYF.

The CDR3 nucleotides read TGTGCCAGCAGCGGAGCGTTAGGAGCGGGGGGCACAGATACGCAGTATTTT. This sequence encodes CASSGALGAGGTDTQYF. V usage is TRBV2 and J usage is TRBJ2-3; 8 bases agree with TRBD2. After removal of 6 bases from V and 1 base from J, the junction contained 12 bases not matched to a gene. CDR1 is SNHLY and CDR2 is FYNNEI in the germline V gene. This CDR3 contains 17 residues.

CDR3 residues: CASSTQGRGNTEAFF. The CDR3 DNA is TGCGCCAGCAGTACCCAGGGTAGAGGGAACACTGAAGCTTTCTTT. The chain combines TRBV5-1 with TRBJ1-1; the D gene is possibly TRBD1 (5 bases). Germline values: CDR1 SGHRS, CDR2 YFSETQ. Trimming removed 5 bases at V and 1 base at J, with 15 bases between. The CDR3 covers 15 residues.

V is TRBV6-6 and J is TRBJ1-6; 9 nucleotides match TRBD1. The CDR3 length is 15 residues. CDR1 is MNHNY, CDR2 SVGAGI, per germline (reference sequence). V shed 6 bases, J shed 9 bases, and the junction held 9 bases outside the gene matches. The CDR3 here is CASSLLGQGSSPLHF. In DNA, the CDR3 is TGTGCCAGCAGCCTCTTGGGACAGGGAAGTTCACCCCTCCACTTT.

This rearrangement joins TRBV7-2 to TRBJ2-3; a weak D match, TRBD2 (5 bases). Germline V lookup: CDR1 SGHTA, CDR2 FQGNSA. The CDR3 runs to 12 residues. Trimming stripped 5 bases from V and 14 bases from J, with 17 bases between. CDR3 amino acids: CASSTSGGHRYF. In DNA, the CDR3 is TGTGCCAGCAGCACAAGCGGCGGCCACCGGTATTTT.

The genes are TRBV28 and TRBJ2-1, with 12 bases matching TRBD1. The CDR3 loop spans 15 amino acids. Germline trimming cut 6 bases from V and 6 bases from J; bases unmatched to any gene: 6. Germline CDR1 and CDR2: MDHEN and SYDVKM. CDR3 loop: CASREGQGAGNEQFF. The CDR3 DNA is TGTGCCAGCAGGGAGGGACAGGGGGCCGGCAATGAGCAGTTCTTC.

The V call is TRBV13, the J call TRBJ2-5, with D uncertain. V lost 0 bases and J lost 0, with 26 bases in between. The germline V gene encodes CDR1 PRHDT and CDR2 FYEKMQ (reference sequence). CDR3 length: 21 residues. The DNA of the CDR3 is TGTGCCAGCAGCTTAGGCGGGTTACACGCCTCGACCTCTCGGTACCAAGAGACCCAGTACTTC. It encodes CASSLGGLHASTSRYQETQYF.

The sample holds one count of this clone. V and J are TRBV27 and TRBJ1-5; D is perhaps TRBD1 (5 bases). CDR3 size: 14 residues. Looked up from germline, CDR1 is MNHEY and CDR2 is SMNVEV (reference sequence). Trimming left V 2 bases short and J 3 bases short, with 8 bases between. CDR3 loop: CASSLGAVNQPQHF. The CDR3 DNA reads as TGTGCCAGCAGTTTAGGGGCAGTCAATCAGCCCCAGCATTTT.

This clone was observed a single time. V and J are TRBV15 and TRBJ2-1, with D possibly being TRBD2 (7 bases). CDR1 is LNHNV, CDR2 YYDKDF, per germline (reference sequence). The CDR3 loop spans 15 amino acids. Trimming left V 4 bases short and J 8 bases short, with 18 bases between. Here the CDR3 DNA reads TGTGCCACCAGCACGAGAAGGGGGGGCCTTGATGAGCAGTTCTTC. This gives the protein CATSTRRGGLDEQFF.

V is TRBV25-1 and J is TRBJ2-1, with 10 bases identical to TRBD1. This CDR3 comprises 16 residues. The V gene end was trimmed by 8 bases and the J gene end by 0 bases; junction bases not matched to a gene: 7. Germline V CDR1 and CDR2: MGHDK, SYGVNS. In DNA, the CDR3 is TGTGCCAGCCGGGGGGGACAGGGGCGCTCCTACAATGAGCAGTTCTTC. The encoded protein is CASRGGQGRSYNEQFF.

CDR3 in DNA: TGTGCCAGCAGCTTCCGCGACAGGGCGCGCAATCAGCCCCAGCATTTT. Translated, it gives CASSFRDRARNQPQHF. V gene TRBV5-8 combines with J gene TRBJ1-5; 7 nucleotides agree with TRBD1. The germline gives CDR1 SGHTS, CDR2 YDEGEE. The ends lost 2 bases at V and 2 bases at J; junction bases unmatched: 7. The CDR3 extends over 16 amino acids.

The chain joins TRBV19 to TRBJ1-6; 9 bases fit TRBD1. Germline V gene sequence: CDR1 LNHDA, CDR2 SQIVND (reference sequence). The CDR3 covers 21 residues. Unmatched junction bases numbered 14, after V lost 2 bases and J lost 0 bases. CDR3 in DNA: TGTGCCAGTAGTATATTCTTCGGGACAGGGACCAAGAGCTCCTATAATTCACCCCTCCACTTT. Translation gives CASSIFFGTGTKSSYNSPLHF.

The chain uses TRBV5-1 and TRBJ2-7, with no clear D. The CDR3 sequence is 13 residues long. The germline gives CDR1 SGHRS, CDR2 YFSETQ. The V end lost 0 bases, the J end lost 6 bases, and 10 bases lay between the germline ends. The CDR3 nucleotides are TGCGCCAGCAGCTTGGCAGGCGCGTTCGAGCAGTACTTC. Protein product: CASSLAGAFEQYF.

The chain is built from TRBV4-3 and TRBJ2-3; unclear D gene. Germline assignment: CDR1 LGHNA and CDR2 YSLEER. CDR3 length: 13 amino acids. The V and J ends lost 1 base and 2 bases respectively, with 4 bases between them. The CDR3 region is CASSQAFTDTQYF. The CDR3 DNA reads TGCGCCAGCAGCCAAGCGTTCACAGATACGCAGTATTTT.

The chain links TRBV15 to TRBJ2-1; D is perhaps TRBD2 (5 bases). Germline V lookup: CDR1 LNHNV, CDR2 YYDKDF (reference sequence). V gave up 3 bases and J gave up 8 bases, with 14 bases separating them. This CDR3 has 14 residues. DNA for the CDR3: TGTGCCACCAGCAGGGACCTCGGTAGCGATGAGCAGTTCTTC. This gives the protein CATSRDLGSDEQFF.